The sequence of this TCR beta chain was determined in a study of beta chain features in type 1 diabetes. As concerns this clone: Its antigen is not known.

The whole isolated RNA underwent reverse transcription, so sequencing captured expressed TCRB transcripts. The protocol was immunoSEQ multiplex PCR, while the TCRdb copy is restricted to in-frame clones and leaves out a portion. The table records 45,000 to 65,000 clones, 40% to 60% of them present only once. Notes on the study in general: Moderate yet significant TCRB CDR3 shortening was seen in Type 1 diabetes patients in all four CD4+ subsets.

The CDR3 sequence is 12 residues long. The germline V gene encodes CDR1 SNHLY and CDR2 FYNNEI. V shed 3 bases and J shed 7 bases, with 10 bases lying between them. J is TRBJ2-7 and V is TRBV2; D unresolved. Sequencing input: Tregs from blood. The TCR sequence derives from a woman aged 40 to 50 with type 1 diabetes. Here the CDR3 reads CASSETAPEQYF. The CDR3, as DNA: TGTGCCAGCAGTGAGACTGCGCCTGAGCAGTACTTC.